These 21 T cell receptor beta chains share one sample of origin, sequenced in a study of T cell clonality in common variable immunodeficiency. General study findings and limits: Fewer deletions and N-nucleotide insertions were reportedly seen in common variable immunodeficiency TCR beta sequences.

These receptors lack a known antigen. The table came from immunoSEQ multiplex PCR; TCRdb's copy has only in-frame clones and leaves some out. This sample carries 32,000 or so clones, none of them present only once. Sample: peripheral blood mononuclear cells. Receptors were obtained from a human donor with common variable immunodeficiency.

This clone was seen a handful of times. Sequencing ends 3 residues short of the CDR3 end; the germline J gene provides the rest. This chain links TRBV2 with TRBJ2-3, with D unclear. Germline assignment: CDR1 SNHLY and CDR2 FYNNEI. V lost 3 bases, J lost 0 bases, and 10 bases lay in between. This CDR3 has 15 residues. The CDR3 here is CASSEQVGSTDTQYF. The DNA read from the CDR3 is TGTGCCAGCAGTGAGCAGGTCGGCAGCACAGATACG.

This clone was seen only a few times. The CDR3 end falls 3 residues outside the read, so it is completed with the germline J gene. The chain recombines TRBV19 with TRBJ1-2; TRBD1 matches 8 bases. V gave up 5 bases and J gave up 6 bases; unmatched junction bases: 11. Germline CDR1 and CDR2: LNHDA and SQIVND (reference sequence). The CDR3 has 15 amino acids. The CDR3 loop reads CASSPQGARKDGYTF. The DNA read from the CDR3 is TGTGCCAGTAGTCCCCAGGGGGCGCGAAAGGATGGC.

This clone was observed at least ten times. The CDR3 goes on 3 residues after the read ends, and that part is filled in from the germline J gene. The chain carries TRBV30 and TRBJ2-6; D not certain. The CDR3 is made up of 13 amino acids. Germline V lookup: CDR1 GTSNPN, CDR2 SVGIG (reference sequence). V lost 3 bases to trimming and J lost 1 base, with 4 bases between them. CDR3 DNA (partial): TGTGCCTGGAGGCTATCTGGGGCCAACGTC. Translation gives CAWRLSGANV. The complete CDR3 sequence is CAWRLSGANVLTF.

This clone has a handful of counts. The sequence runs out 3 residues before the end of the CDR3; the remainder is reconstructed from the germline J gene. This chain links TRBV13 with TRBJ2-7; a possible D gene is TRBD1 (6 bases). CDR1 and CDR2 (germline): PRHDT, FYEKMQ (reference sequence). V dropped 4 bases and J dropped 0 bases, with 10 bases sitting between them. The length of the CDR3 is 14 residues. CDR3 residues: CASSSGHLSYEQYF. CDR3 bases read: TGTGCCAGCAGCTCGGGACACCTCTCCTACGAG.

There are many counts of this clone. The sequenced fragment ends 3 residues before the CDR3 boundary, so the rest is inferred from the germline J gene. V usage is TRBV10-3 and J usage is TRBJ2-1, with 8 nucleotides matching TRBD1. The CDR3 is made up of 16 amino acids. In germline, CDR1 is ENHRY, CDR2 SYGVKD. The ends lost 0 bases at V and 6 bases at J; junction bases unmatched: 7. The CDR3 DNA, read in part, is TGTGCCATCAGTGAGTCGGAGGGGACAGGTCCCAATGAG. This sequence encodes CAISESEGTGPNE. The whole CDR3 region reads CAISESEGTGPNEQFF.

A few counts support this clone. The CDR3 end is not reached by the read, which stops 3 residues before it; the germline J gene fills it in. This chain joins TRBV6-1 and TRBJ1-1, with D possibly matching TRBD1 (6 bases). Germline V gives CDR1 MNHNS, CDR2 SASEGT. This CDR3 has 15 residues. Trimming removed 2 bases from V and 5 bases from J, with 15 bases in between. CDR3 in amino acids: CASSELRGGRTEAFF. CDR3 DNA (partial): TGTGCCAGCAGTGAACTACGGGGGGGCAGGACTGAA.

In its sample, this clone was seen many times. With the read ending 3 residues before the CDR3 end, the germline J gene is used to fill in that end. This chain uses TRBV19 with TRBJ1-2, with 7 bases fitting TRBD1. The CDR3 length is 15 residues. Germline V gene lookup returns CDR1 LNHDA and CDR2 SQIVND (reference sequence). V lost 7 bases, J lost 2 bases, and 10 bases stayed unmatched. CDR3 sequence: CASTPTGQLNYGYTF. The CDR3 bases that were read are TGTGCCAGTACCCCGACGGGACAGTTGAACTATGGC.

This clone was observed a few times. Incomplete CDR3 DNA: TGCGCCAGCGCGGCAGACTCCTACGAG. Translation: CASAADSYE. The whole CDR3 sequence reads CASAADSYEQYF. The rearrangement uses TRBV5-1 and TRBJ2-7; D gene ambiguous. With the read ending 3 residues before the CDR3 end, the germline J gene is used to fill in that end. V was pared by 7 bases and J by 0 bases, with 8 bases between. The CDR3 is 12 amino acids. Per the germline V gene, CDR1 is SGHRS and CDR2 is YFSETQ.

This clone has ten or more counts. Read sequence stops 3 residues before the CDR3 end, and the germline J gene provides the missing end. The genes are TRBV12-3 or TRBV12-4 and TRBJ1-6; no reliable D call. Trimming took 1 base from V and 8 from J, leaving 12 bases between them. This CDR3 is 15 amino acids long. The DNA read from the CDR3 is TGTGCCAGCAGTTTAGTTATTTCGAGGGATTCACCC. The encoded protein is CASSLVISRDSP. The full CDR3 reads CASSLVISRDSPLHF.

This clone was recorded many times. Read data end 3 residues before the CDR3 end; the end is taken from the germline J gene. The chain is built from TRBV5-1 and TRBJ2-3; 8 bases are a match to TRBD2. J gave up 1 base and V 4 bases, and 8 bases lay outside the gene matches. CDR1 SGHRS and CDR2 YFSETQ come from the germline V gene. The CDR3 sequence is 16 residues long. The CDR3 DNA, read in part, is TGCGCCAGCAGCCCGGGACTAGTGGTGGGCACAGATACG. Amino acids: CASSPGLVVGTDT. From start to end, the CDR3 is CASSPGLVVGTDTQYF.

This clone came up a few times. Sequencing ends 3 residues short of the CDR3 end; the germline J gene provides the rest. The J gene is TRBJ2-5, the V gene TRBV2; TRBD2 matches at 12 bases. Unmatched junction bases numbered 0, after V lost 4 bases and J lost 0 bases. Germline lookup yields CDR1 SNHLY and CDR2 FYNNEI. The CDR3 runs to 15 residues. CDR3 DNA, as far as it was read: TGTGCCAGCAGTGGACTAGCGGGGGACCAAGAGACC. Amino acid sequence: CASSGLAGDQET. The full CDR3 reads CASSGLAGDQETQYF.

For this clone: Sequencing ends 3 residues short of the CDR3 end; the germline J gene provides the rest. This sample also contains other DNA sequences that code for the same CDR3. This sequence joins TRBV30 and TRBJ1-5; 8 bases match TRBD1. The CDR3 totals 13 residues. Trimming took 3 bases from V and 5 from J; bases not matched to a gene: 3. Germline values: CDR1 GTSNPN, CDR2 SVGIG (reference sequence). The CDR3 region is CAWSGQGDQPQHF. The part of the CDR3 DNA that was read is TGTGCCTGGAGCGGACAGGGAGATCAGCCC.

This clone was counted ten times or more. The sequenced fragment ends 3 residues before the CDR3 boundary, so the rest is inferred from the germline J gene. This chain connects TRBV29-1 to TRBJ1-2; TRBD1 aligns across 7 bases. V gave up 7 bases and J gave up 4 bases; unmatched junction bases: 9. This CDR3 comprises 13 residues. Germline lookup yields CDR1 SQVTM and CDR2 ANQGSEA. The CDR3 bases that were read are TGCAGCGACGACACAGGGGCTGCCTATGGC. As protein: CSDDTGAAYG. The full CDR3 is CSDDTGAAYGYTF.

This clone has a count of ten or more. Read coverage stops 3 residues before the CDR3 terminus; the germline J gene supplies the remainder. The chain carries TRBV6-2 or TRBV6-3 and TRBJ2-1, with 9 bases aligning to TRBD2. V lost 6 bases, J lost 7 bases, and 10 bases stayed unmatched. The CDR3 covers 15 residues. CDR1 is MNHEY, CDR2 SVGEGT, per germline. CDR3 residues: CASRTRGGMSNEQFF. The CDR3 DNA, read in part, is TGTGCCAGCAGGACGCGGGGGGGCATGAGTAATGAG.

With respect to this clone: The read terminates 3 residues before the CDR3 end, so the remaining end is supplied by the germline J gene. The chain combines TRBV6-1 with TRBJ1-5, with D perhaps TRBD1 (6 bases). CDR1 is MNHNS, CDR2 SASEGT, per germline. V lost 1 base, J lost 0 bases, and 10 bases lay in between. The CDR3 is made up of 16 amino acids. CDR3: CASSEDRANSNQPQHF. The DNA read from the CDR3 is TGTGCCAGCAGTGAAGACAGGGCTAATAGCAATCAGCCC.

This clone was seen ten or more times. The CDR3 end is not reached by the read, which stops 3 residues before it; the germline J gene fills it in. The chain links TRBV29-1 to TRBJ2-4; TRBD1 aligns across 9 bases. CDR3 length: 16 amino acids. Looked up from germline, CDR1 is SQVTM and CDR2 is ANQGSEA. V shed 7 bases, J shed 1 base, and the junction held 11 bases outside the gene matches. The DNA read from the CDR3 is TGCAGCGCCCTGGACAGGGGAGTTTGGGCCAAAAACATT. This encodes CSALDRGVWAKNI. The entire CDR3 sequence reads CSALDRGVWAKNIQYF.

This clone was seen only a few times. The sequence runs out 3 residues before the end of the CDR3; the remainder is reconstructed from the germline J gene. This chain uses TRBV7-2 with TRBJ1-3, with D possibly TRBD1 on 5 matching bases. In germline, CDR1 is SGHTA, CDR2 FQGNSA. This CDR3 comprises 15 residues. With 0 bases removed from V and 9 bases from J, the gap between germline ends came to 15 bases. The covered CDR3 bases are TGTGCCAGCAGCTTAGCAGTAGGGCACGGGGGCACC. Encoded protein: CASSLAVGHGGT. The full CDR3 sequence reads CASSLAVGHGGTIYF.

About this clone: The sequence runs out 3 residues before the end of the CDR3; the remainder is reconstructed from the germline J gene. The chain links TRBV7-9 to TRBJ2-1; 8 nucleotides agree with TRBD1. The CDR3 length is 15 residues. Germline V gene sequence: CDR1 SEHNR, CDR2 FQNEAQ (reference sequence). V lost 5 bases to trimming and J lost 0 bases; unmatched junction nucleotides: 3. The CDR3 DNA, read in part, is TGTGCCAGCAGCACTGGACAGGGCTCCTACAATGAG. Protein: CASSTGQGSYNE. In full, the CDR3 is CASSTGQGSYNEQFF. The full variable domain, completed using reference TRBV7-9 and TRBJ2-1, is DTGVSQNPRHKITKRGQNVTFRCDPISEHNRLYWYRQTLGQGPEFLTYFQNEAQLEKSRLLSDRFSAERPKGSFSTLEIQRTEQGDSAMYLCASSTGQGSYNEQFFGPGTRLTVL.

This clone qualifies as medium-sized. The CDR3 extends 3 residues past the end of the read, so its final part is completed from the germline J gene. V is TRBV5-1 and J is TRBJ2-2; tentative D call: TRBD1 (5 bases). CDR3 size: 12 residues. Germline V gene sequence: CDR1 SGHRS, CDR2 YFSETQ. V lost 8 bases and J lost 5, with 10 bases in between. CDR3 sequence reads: CASGKGTGELFF. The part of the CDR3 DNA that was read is TGCGCCAGTGGAAAGGGGACCGGGGAG.

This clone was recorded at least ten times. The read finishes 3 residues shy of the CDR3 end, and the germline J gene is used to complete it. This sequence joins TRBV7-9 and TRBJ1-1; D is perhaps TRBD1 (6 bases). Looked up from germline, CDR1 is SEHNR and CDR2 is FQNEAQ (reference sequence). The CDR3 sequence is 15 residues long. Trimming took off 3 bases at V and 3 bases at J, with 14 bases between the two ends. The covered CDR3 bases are TGTGCCAGCAGCTTGGGGACATCGGTTTACACTGAA. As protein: CASSLGTSVYTE. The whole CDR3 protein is CASSLGTSVYTEAFF.

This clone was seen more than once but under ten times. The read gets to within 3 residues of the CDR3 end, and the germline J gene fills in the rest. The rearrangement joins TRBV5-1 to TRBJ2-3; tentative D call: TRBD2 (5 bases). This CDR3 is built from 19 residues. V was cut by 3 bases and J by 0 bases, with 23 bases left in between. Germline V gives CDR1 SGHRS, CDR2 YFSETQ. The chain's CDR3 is CASSSSVGVRGTSTDTQYF. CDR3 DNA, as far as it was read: TGCGCCAGCAGCTCCTCAGTCGGGGTACGGGGAACTAGCACAGATACG.